These 11 T cell receptor beta chains came from one sample sequenced in a study of response to subunit inactivated influenza vaccine. TCRdb analysed the RT-PCR reads with MiXCR anew, one entry per CDR3 protein. The profile shows approximately 700,000 distinct CDR3 sequences, over 11% of them singletons. The sample was PBMCs from blood, taken less than 15 days before vaccination. These receptors were obtained from a man aged 50-59 years who received an inactivated influenza vaccine.

The sample holds a few counts of this clonotype. The CDR3 DNA reads as TGTGCCAGCAGGCACGACAGGGAAGGCACTGAAGCTTTCTTT. Residues: CASRHDREGTEAFF. The rearrangement links TRBV12-3 or TRBV12-4 to TRBJ1-1; 7 bases are shared with TRBD1. CDR3 length: 14 amino acids. Trimming took 6 bases from V and 4 from J; bases not matched to a gene: 8.

The rearrangement uses TRBV16 and TRBJ2-1; D perhaps matches TRBD1 (6 bases). Germline V lookup: CDR1 KGHSY, CDR2 FQNENV. The CDR3 length is 16 residues. V lost 0 bases to trimming and J lost 0 bases, with 9 bases between them. CDR3 loop: CASSQSGGVSYNEQFF. In nucleotides, the CDR3 is TGTGCCAGCAGCCAATCAGGGGGAGTCTCCTACAATGAGCAGTTCTTC.

J is TRBJ2-7 and V is TRBV5-6; possibly TRBD2 for D (5 bases). The V end was cut by 4 bases, the J end by 2 bases, with 16 bases between. CDR3 length equals 15 residues. Germline V lookup: CDR1 SGHDT, CDR2 YYEEEE. DNA for the CDR3: TGTGCCAGCAGCGCATTAGCGACATCTACCTACGAGCAGTACTTC. Translated, it gives CASSALATSTYEQYF.

V and J are TRBV7-9 and TRBJ2-7; weak D call: TRBD1 (5 bases). The ends were cut back, 2 bases at V and 2 bases at J, with 10 bases in the middle. Germline V gene sequence: CDR1 SEHNR, CDR2 FQNEAQ (reference sequence). The CDR3 spans 14 residues. CDR3 DNA sequence: TGTGCCAGCAGCTTAACCCAGGGTACCTACGAGCAGTACTTC. Translating it yields CASSLTQGTYEQYF. The entire variable domain, with the rest obtained from reference TRBV7-9 and TRBJ2-7, is as follows: DTGVSQNPRHKITKRGQNVTFRCDPISEHNRLYWYRQTLGQGPEFLTYFQNEAQLEKSRLLSDRFSAERPKGSFSTLEIQRTEQGDSAMYLCASSLTQGTYEQYFGPGTRLTVT.

CDR3 nucleotides: TGTGCCAGCAGCCAATCACCCAGGGTGGGGGAGACCCAGTACTTC. It translates to CASSQSPRVGETQYF. This chain links TRBV2 with TRBJ2-5, with D possibly being TRBD1 (5 bases). V was trimmed by 6 bases and J by 5 bases, leaving 19 bases between them. This CDR3 spans 15 amino acids. CDR1 and CDR2 (germline): SNHLY, FYNNEI.

V is TRBV12-3 or TRBV12-4 and J is TRBJ2-5, with 10 bases lining up with TRBD2. This CDR3 region has 15 residues. V lost 1 base, J lost 6 bases, and 5 bases stayed unmatched. The CDR3 DNA reads TGTGCCAGCAGTTTAGTGGCTAGCGGGAGACAGACCCAGTACTTC. Protein product: CASSLVASGRQTQYF.

The chain has TRBV2 and TRBJ2-7; TRBD1 agrees at 8 bases. The V gene end was trimmed by 4 bases and the J gene end by 3 bases; junction bases not matched to a gene: 5. CDR1 and CDR2 (germline): SNHLY, FYNNEI. This CDR3 contains 14 residues. CDR3 region: CASSVDRAHYEQYF. DNA for the CDR3: TGTGCCAGCAGTGTGGACAGGGCCCACTACGAGCAGTACTTC. Full variable domain (remainder filled in from reference TRBV2 and TRBJ2-7): EPEVTQTPSHQVTQMGQEVILRCVPISNHLYFYWYRQILGQKVEFLVSFYNNEISEKSEIFDDQFSVERPDGSNFTLKIRSTKLEDSAMYFCASSVDRAHYEQYFGPGTRLTVT.

This clonotype was seen a few times. V gene TRBV15 combines with J gene TRBJ2-1; D gene unclear. Germline CDR1 is LNHNV and CDR2 is YYDKDF (reference sequence). The V and J ends lost 0 bases and 0 bases respectively, with 9 bases between them. The CDR3 is made up of 16 amino acids. The DNA of the CDR3 is TGTGCCACCAGCAGAGATATTGGGGACTCCTACAATGAGCAGTTCTTC. Its translation: CATSRDIGDSYNEQFF.

The sample holds many counts of this clonotype. The chain couples TRBV5-1 to TRBJ2-5; maybe TRBD2 (6 bases). Germline values: CDR1 SGHRS, CDR2 YFSETQ. CDR3 size: 14 residues. Trimming removed 0 bases at V and 2 bases at J, with 8 bases between. CDR3: CASSLGGTQETQYF. CDR3 bases: TGCGCCAGCAGCTTGGGAGGGACTCAAGAGACCCAGTACTTC. Drawing the rest from reference TRBV5-1 and TRBJ2-5, the complete variable domain is KAGVTQTPRYLIKTRGQQVTLSCSPISGHRSVSWYQQTPGQGLQFLFEYFSETQRNKGNFPGRFSGRQFSNSRSEMNVSTLELGDSALYLCASSLGGTQETQYFGPGTRLLVL.

V usage is TRBV24-1 and J usage is TRBJ2-7; D not certain. Germline values: CDR1 KGHDR, CDR2 SFDVKD. Trimming left V 4 bases short and J 0 bases short, with 6 bases between. The CDR3 is made up of 13 amino acids. CDR3 nucleotide sequence: TGTGCCACCAGTGACCCGAGCTCCTACGAGCAGTACTTC. It codes for CATSDPSSYEQYF.

This clonotype was counted a few times. The chain carries TRBV24-1 and TRBJ2-5; D remains ambiguous. CDR1 is KGHDR, CDR2 SFDVKD, per germline. Trimming took off 2 bases at V and 7 bases at J, with 7 bases between the two ends. The CDR3 sequence is 12 residues long. The CDR3 here is CATSDSTLTQYF. For the CDR3, the DNA is TGTGCCACCAGTGATTCGACCCTGACCCAGTACTTC.